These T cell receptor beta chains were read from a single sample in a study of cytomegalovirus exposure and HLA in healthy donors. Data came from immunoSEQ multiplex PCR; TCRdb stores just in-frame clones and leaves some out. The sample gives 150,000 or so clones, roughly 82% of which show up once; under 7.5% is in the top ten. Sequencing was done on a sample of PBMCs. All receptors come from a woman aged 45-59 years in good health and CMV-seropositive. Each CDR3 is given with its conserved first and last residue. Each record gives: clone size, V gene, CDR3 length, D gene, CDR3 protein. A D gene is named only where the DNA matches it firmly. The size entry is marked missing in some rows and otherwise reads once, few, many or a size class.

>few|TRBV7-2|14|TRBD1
CASSFPDRGKGYTF
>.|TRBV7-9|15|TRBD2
CASRKTSGAESEQFF
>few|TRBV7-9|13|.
CASSPTDKYEQYF
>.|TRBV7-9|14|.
CASSPGHPGDTQYF
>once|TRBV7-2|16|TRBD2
CASTTSGGSPTDTQYF
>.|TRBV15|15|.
CATSRSLPVGSGYTF
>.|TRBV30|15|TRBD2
CAWSYPGGRYNEQFF
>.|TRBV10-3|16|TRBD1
CAISEATGGNTGELFF
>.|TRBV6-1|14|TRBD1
CASSDLTGGPPLHF
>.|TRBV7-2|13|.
CASSPTVTHGYTF
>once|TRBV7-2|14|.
CASSLVAGAGEQYF
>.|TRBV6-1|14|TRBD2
CASSPAGGTDTQYF
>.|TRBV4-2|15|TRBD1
CASSQETGRRTEAFF
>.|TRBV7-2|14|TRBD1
CASSPDRGYNEQFF
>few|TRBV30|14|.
CAWNPPGRNEKLFF
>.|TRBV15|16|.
CATSRERVTDNSPLHF
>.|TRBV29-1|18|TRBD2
CSATNPPPPLAGFNEQFF
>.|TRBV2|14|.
CARERRGSGYEQYF
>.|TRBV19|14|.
CASSTQATRGGYTF
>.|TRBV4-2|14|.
CASSAGGPNSPLHF
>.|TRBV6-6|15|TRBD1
CASRGTGVLNTEAFF
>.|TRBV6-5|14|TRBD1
CASSQKRTGGTKNF
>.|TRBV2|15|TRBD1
CASALTGGSYNEQFF
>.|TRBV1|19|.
CTSSQDGLAGGLKDNEQFF
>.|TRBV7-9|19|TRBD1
CASSQTGTGVVPARNTIYF
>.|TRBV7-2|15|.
CASSLVGSGQETQYF
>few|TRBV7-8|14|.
CASSRPPKGGEQYF
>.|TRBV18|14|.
CASSPSTFGEKLFF
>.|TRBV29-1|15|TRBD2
CSAPGLAPTTDTQYF
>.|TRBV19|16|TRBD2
CASSPTSGGTDNEQFF
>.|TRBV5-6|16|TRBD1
CASSFGQGAGNYGYTF
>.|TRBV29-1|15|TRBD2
CSVETSGANTGELFF
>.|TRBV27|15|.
CASTSGISYNSPLHF